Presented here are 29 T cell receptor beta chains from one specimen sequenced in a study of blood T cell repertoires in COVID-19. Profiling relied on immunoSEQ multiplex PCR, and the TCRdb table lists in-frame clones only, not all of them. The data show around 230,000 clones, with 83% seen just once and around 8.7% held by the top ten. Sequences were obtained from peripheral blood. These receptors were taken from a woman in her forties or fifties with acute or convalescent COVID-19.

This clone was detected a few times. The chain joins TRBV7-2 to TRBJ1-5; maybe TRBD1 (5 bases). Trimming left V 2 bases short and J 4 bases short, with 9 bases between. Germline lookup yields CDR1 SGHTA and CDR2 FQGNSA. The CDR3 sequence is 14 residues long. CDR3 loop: CASSLMAGNQPQHF. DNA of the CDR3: TGTGCCAGCAGCTTAATGGCAGGGAATCAGCCCCAGCATTTT.

This CDR3 reads CASSRLEGTEAFF. The CDR3 bases are TGTGCCAGCAGCCGATTAGAGGGAACTGAAGCTTTCTTT. V usage is TRBV4-2 and J usage is TRBJ1-1; no reliable D call. The germline V gene has CDR1 LGHNA and CDR2 YNFKEQ. Trimming took off 4 bases at V and 5 bases at J, with 11 bases between the two ends. There are 13 residues in the CDR3.

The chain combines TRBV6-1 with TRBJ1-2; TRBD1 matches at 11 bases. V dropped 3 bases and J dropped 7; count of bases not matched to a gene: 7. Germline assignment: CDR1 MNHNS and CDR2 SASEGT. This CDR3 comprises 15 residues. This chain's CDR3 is CASSDWTGGAVGYTF. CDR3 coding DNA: TGTGCCAGCAGTGATTGGACAGGGGGCGCGGTTGGCTACACCTTC.

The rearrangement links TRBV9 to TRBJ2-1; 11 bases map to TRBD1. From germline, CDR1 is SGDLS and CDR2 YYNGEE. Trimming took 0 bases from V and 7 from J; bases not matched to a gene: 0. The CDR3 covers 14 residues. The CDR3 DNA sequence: TGTGCCAGCAGCGTAGGGGACAGGGGGAATGAGCAGTTCTTC. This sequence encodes CASSVGDRGNEQFF.

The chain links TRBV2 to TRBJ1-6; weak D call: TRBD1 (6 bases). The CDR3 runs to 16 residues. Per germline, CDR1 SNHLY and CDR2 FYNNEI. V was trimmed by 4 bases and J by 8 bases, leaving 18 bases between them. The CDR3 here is CASSGQTGSLDSPLHF. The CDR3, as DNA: TGTGCCAGCAGTGGCCAGACAGGTTCCCTGGATTCACCCCTCCACTTT.

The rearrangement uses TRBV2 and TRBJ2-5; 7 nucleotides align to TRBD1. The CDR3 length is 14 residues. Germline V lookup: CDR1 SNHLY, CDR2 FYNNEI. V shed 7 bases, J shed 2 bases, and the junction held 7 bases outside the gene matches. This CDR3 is CASKEDRRQETQYF. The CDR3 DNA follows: TGTGCCAGCAAGGAGGACAGGAGACAAGAGACCCAGTACTTC. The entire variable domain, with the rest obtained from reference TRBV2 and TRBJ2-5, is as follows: EPEVTQTPSHQVTQMGQEVILRCVPISNHLYFYWYRQILGQKVEFLVSFYNNEISEKSEIFDDQFSVERPDGSNFTLKIRSTKLEDSAMYFCASKEDRRQETQYFGPGTRLLVL.

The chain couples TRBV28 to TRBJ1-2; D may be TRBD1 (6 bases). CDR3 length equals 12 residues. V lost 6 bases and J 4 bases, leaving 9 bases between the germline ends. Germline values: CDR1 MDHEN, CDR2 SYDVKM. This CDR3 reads CASSDRSYGYTF. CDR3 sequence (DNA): TGTGCCAGCAGCGACAGGTCCTATGGCTACACCTTC.

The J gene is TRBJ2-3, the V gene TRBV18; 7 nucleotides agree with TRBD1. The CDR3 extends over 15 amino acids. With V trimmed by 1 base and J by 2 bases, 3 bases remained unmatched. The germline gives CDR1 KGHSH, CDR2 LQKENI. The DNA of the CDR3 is TGTGCCAGCTCACCACTTACAGGGGCCACAGATACGCAGTATTTT. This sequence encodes CASSPLTGATDTQYF. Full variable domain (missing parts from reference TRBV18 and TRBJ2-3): NAGVMQNPRHLVRRRGQEARLRCSPMKGHSHVYWYRQLPEEGLKFMVYLQKENIIDESGMPKERFSAEFPKEGPSILRIQQVVRGDSAAYFCASSPLTGATDTQYFGPGTRLTVL.

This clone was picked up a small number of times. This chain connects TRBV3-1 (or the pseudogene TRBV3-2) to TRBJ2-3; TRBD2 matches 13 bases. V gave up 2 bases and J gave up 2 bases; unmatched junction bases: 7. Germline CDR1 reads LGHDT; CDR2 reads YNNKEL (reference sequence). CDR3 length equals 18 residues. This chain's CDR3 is CASSQLLAGGRVTDTQYF. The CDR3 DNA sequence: TGTGCCAGCAGCCAACTACTAGCGGGAGGGCGGGTCACAGATACGCAGTATTTT.

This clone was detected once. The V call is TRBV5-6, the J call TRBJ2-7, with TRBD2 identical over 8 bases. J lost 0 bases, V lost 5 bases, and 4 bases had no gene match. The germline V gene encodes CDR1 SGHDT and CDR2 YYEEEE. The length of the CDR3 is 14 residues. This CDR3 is CASRPTSGSYEQYF. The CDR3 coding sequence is TGTGCCAGCAGACCTACTAGCGGCTCCTACGAGCAGTACTTC.

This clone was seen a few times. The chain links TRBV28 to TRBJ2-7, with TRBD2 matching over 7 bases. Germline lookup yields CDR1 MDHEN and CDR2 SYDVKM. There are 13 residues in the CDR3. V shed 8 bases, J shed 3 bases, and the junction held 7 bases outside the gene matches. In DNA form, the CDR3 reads TGTGCCAGCCTTGGACTAGACATCTACGAGCAGTACTTC. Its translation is CASLGLDIYEQYF.

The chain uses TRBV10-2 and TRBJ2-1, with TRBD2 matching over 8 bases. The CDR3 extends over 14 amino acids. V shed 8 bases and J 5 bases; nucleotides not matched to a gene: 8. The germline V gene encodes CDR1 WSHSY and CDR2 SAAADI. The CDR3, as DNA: TGCGCCAGCTCCGACGGGAGGGGAAACAATGAGCAGTTCTTC. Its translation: CASSDGRGNNEQFF.

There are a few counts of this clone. CDR3 in amino acids: CAWSPGASTLETQYF. CDR3 coding DNA: TGTGCCTGGAGTCCCGGAGCTAGTACTTTGGAGACCCAGTACTTC. J is TRBJ2-5 and V is TRBV30, with D unresolved. V lost 2 bases and J lost 5, with 18 bases in between. The CDR3 sequence is 15 residues long. CDR1 and CDR2 (germline): GTSNPN, SVGIG (reference sequence). Supplemented by reference TRBV30 and TRBJ2-5, the full variable domain reads SQTIHQWPATLVQPVGSPLSLECTVEGTSNPNLYWYRQAAGRGLQLLFYSVGIGQISSEVPQNLSASRPQDRQFILSSKKLLLSDSGFYLCAWSPGASTLETQYFGPGTRLLVL.

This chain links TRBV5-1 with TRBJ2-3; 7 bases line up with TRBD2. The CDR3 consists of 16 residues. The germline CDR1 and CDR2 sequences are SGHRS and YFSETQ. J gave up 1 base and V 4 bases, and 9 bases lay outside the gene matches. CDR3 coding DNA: TGCGCCAGCAGCACGGTGGCTAGCGGACGCACAGATACGCAGTATTTT. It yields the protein CASSTVASGRTDTQYF. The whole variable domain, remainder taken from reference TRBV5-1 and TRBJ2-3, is KAGVTQTPRYLIKTRGQQVTLSCSPISGHRSVSWYQQTPGQGLQFLFEYFSETQRNKGNFPGRFSGRQFSNSRSEMNVSTLELGDSALYLCASSTVASGRTDTQYFGPGTRLTVL.

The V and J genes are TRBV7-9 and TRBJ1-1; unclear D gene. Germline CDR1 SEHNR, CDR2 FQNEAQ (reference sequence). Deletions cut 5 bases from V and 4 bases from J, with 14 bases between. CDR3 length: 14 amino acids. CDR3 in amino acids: CASSPPEGSTEAFF. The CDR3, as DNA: TGTGCCAGCAGCCCCCCGGAGGGATCCACTGAAGCTTTCTTT.

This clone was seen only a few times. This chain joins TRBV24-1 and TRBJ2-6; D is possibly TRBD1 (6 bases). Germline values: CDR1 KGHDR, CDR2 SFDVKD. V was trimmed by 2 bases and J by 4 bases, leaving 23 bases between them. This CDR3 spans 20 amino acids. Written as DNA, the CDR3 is TGTGCCACCAGTGATTGGGGATGGCAGGGCTCCCAGGGGGGGGCCAACGTCCTGACTTTC. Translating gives CATSDWGWQGSQGGANVLTF.

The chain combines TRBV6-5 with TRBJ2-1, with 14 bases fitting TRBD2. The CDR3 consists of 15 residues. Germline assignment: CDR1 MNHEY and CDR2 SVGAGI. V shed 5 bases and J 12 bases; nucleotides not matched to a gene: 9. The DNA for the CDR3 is TGTGCCAGCAGTCCTCCGGGACTAGCGGGGGCGGTGCAGTTCTTC. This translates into CASSPPGLAGAVQFF.

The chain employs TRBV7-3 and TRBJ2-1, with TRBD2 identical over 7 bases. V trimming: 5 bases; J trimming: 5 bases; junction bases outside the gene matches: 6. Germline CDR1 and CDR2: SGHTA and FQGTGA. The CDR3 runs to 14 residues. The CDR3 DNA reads TGTGCCAGCAGCCGGATGGGGACTAACAATGAGCAGTTCTTC. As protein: CASSRMGTNNEQFF.

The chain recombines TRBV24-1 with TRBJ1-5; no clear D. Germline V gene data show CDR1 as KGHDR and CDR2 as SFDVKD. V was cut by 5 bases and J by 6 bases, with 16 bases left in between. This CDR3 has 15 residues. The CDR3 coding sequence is TGTGCCACCAGTGCCACGGGATTGAACGCTCAGCCCCAGCATTTT. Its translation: CATSATGLNAQPQHF.

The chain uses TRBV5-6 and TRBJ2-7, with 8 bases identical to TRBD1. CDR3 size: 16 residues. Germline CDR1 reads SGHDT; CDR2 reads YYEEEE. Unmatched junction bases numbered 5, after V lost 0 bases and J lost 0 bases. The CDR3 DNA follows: TGTGCCAGCAGCTTGGTTGGACAGGGTCTCTCCTACGAGCAGTACTTC. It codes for CASSLVGQGLSYEQYF.

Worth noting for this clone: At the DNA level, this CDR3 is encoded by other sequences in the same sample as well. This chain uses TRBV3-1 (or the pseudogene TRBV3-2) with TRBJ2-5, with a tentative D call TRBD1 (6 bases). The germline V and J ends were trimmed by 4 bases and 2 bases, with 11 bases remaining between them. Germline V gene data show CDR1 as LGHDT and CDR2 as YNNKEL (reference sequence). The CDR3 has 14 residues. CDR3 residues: CASSLQGVQETQYF. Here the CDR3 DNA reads TGTGCCAGCAGCCTACAGGGAGTTCAAGAGACCCAGTACTTC.

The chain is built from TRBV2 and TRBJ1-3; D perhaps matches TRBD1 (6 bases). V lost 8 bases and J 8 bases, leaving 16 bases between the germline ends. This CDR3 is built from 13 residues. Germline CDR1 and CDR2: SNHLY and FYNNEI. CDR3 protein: CASVRTTGDTIYF. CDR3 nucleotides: TGTGCCAGCGTGAGGACGACAGGAGACACCATATATTTT.

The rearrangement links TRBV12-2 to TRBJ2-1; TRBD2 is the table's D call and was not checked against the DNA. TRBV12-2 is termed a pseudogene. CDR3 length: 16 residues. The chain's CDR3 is CASRFPGLAGDGEQFF. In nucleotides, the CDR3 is TGTGCAAGTCGCTTCCCTGGACTAGCGGGAGACGGTGAGCAGTTCTTC.

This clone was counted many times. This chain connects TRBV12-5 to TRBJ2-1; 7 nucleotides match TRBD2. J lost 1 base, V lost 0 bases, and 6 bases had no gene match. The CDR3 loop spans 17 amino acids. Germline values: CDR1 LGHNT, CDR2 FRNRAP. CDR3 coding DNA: TGTGCTAGTGGTTTGGTAAGCGGGAAGCAATCCTACAATGAGCAGTTCTTC. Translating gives CASGLVSGKQSYNEQFF.

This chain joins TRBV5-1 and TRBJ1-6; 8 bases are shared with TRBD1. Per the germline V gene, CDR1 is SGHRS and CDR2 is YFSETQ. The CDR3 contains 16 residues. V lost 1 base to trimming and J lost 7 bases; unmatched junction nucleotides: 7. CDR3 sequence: CASSLSGGNWNSPLHF. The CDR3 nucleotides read TGCGCCAGCAGCTTGTCAGGGGGCAATTGGAATTCACCCCTCCACTTT.

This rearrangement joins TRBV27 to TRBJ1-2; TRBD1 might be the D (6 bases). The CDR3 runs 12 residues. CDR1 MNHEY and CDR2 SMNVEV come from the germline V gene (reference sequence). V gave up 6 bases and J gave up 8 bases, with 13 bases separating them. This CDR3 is CASSPRGEGYTF. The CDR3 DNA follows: TGTGCCAGCAGCCCCAGGGGCGAAGGCTACACCTTC.

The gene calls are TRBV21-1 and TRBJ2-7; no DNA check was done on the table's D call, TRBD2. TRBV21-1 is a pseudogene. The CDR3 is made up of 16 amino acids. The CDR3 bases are TGTGCCAGCAGCAAAGACGGGGGACTAGCCTCCTACGAGCAGTACTTC. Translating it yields CASSKDGGLASYEQYF.

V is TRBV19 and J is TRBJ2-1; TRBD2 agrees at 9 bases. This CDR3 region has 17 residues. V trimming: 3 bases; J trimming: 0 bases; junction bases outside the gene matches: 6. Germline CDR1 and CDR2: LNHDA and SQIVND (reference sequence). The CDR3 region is CASSMGGTSLSYNEQFF. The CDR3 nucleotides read TGTGCCAGTAGTATGGGCGGGACTAGCCTCTCCTACAATGAGCAGTTCTTC.

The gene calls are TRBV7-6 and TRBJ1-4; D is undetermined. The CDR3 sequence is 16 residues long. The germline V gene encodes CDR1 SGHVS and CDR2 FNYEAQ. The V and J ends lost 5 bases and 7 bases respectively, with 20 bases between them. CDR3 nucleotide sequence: TGTGCCAGCAGCCTGGAGGGAGCTTATACGGGTGAAAAACTGTTTTTT. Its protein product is CASSLEGAYTGEKLFF.